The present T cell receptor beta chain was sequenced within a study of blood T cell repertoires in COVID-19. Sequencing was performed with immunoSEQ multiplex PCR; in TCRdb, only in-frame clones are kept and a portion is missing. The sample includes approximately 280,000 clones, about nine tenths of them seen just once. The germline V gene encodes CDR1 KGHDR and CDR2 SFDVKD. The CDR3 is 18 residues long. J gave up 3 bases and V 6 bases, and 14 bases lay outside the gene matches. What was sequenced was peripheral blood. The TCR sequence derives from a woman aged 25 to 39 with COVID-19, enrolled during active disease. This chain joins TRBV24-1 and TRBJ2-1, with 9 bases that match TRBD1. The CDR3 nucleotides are TGTGCCACCAGTCACAGGGGGCAGGGCGGCGGGAACTACAATGAGCAGTTCTTC. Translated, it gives CATSHRGQGGGNYNEQFF.